This T cell receptor beta chain stems from a study of blood T cell repertoires in COVID-19. Study-level information: The analysed material was cDNA or gDNA that came from T cells, B-cell-depleted T cells, or PBMCs.

In regard to this clone: The junction differs from germline at one of its ends, possibly a read error.

Original handling: Estimates of nucleated cell counts were drawn from the amplification of reference gene primers. Produced via immunoSEQ multiplex PCR; TCRdb's table is partial and in-frame only. That table furnishes V, J and clone size, whereas the DNA furnished D and trimming. The data hold 250,000 to 300,000 clones, with roughly 80% observed a single time. The CDR3 runs 13 residues. Sample: peripheral blood. This clonotype originated in a man aged 55-75 years who had recovered from COVID-19. The V gene is TRBV12-3 or TRBV12-4, the J gene TRBJ2-7; 11 bases line up with TRBD2. The DNA for the CDR3 is TGTGCCAGCAGTCTAGCGGGAGGTTACGAGCAGTACTTC. The encoded protein is CASSLAGGYEQYF.